What follows are 31 T cell receptor beta chains derived from one specimen sequenced in a study of memory CD4+ T cells and cytomegalovirus serostatus. Single viable CD3+CD4+CD8-CD45RO+ cells were sorted as the memory CD4+ T cells. Sequencing used immunoSEQ multiplex PCR; TCRdb keeps in-frame clones, though not all of them. This table holds approximately 56,000 clones, roughly 82% found once. Source material: memory CD4+ T cells from blood. The receptors were sampled from an adult in good health and CMV-seronegative.

This clone has a handful of counts. CDR3 sequence: CASSSRRYNSPLHF. CDR3 nucleotides: TGTGCCAGCAGCTCCCGACGGTACAATTCACCCCTCCACTTT. The chain couples TRBV28 to TRBJ1-6; D not resolved. Germline CDR1 MDHEN, CDR2 SYDVKM. Trimming pared 6 bases from V and 7 bases from J, leaving 13 bases between. CDR3 length equals 14 residues.

The chain links TRBV28 to TRBJ1-5, with a possible D match to TRBD1 (5 bases). The CDR3 has 15 residues. Deletions cut 7 bases from V and 7 bases from J, with 20 bases between. The germline V gene encodes CDR1 MDHEN and CDR2 SYDVKM. DNA for the CDR3: TGTGCCAGCACCTCCGGTGGGGGGTCTCGCCAGCCCCAGCATTTT. Translating gives CASTSGGGSRQPQHF.

The rearrangement uses TRBV4-3 and TRBJ2-1; 7 bases match TRBD2. Per germline, CDR1 LGHNA and CDR2 YSLEER. The V segment lost 1 base and the J segment 4 bases; nucleotides outside the gene matches: 10. The CDR3 extends over 17 amino acids. The DNA for the CDR3 is TGCGCCAGCAGCCAAGCCCGGCGCGCGGGGGATTACAATGAGCAGTTCTTC. It specifies CASSQARRAGDYNEQFF.

J is TRBJ1-2 and V is TRBV2; 7 bases line up with TRBD1. This CDR3 is 15 amino acids long. Germline loops: CDR1 SNHLY, CDR2 FYNNEI. V lost 6 bases to trimming and J lost 4 bases; unmatched junction nucleotides: 11. This CDR3 is CASRSNPDRIYGYTF. CDR3 sequence (DNA): TGTGCCAGCAGGAGTAACCCGGACAGGATCTATGGCTACACCTTC.

The chain combines TRBV10-3 with TRBJ2-7; D possibly corresponds to TRBD1 (5 bases). V was shortened by 3 bases and J by 4 bases, with 13 bases between the two germline ends. The CDR3 contains 14 residues. Germline-derived CDR1 and CDR2 are ENHRY and SYGVKD. The chain's CDR3 is CAISEARQNYEQYF. Here the CDR3 DNA reads TGTGCCATCAGTGAAGCCAGACAGAATTACGAGCAGTACTTC.

This chain uses TRBV6-5 with TRBJ1-1; D not resolved. CDR1 is MNHEY and CDR2 is SVGAGI in the germline V gene. CDR3 length: 12 amino acids. The V end was cut by 6 bases, the J end by 4 bases, with 9 bases between. CDR3 sequence reads: CASRGGPTEAFF. CDR3 DNA: TGTGCCAGCAGAGGAGGGCCCACTGAAGCTTTCTTT.

This rearrangement joins TRBV5-1 to TRBJ2-5; D possibly uses TRBD1 or TRBD2 (5 bases each). This CDR3 comprises 16 residues. Germline CDR1 is SGHRS and CDR2 is YFSETQ. The V gene lost 0 bases and the J gene lost 1 base, with 13 bases spanning the gap. CDR3 residues: CASSLAGDHRQETQYF. The CDR3 nucleotides are TGCGCCAGCAGCTTGGCCGGGGACCATCGCCAAGAGACCCAGTACTTC.

This clone appeared once. The J gene is TRBJ1-2, the V gene TRBV19; TRBD1 matches at 11 bases. Germline lookup yields CDR1 LNHDA and CDR2 SQIVND (reference sequence). J lost 6 bases, V lost 5 bases, and 8 bases had no gene match. CDR3 length: 15 amino acids. This CDR3 reads CASSPRDRGSDGYTF. For the CDR3, the DNA is TGTGCCAGTAGTCCACGGGACAGGGGGTCGGATGGCTACACCTTC.

The genes are TRBV7-2 and TRBJ1-2, with D perhaps TRBD1 (5 bases). The germline CDR1 and CDR2 sequences are SGHTA and FQGNSA. This CDR3 spans 16 amino acids. V dropped 5 bases and J dropped 10 bases, with 26 bases sitting between them. The CDR3 bases are TGTGCCAGCAGCCCAGCGGGACTCACCGAAGCGGATGACTACACCTTC. Its protein is CASSPAGLTEADDYTF. Using reference TRBV7-2 and TRBJ1-2 for the parts outside the CDR3, the full variable domain is GAGVSQSPSNKVTEKGKDVELRCDPISGHTALYWYRQSLGQGLEFLIYFQGNSAPDKSGLPSDRFSAERTGGSVSTLTIQRTQQEDSAVYLCASSPAGLTEADDYTFGSGTRLTVV.

This clone was counted a few times. V is TRBV5-6 and J is TRBJ1-2; 9 bases are shared with TRBD1. The CDR3 totals 15 residues. CDR1 is SGHDT, CDR2 YYEEEE, per germline. The junction had 5 bases not matched to a gene; V was cut back by 4 bases and J by 1 base. In nucleotides, the CDR3 is TGTGCCAGCAGCCCAGGGACAGGGTTTAACTATGGCTACACCTTC. This encodes CASSPGTGFNYGYTF.

This clone is a singleton in its sample. The chain combines TRBV6-1 with TRBJ1-6; D remains unclear. The V end was cut by 4 bases, the J end by 0 bases, with 13 bases between. The CDR3 spans 17 residues. The germline V gene has CDR1 MNHNS and CDR2 SASEGT. CDR3 sequence reads: CASSGRIESSYNSPLHF. The CDR3 DNA follows: TGTGCCAGCAGTGGACGCATCGAGAGCTCCTATAATTCACCCCTCCACTTT.

The chain uses TRBV7-9 and TRBJ2-7, with 7 bases identical to TRBD2. The CDR3 sequence is 13 residues long. Trimming cost V 5 bases and J 2 bases; bases outside gene matches: 3. Germline V lookup: CDR1 SEHNR, CDR2 FQNEAQ (reference sequence). CDR3 loop: CASSPGRAYEQYF. CDR3 in DNA: TGTGCCAGCAGCCCAGGGAGGGCCTACGAGCAGTACTTC.

V is TRBV5-6 and J is TRBJ2-7; D unclear. V was cut by 2 bases and J by 2 bases, with 8 bases left in between. Germline CDR1 and CDR2: SGHDT and YYEEEE. This CDR3 spans 13 amino acids. The CDR3 nucleotides read TGTGCCAGCAGCTTTCCCCACACCTACGAGCAGTACTTC. Encoded protein: CASSFPHTYEQYF.

A few counts support this clone. The J gene is TRBJ1-1, the V gene TRBV27; TRBD1 might be the D (6 bases). Trimming shortened V by 7 bases and J by 1 base, and 13 bases separated the two germline ends. The germline gives CDR1 MNHEY, CDR2 SMNVEV (reference sequence). This CDR3 has 14 amino acids. The chain's CDR3 is CASNRQGPNTEAFF. The CDR3 DNA follows: TGTGCCAGCAACCGTCAGGGGCCGAACACTGAAGCTTTCTTT.

This rearrangement joins TRBV29-1 to TRBJ2-2, with no clear D. Germline loops: CDR1 SQVTM, CDR2 ANQGSEA. V lost 3 bases and J lost 2, with 7 bases in between. The CDR3 spans 13 residues. CDR3 in DNA: TGCAGCGTTGATGCAGGAAACACCGGGGAGCTGTTTTTT. Translating gives CSVDAGNTGELFF.

The chain uses TRBV6-5 and TRBJ2-1, with 7 bases identical to TRBD1. Unmatched junction bases numbered 9, after V lost 2 bases and J lost 8 bases. Germline CDR1 and CDR2: MNHEY and SVGAGI. The CDR3 sequence is 15 residues long. CDR3 residues: CASSYLGQASHEQFF. The CDR3 DNA reads TGTGCCAGCAGTTACCTAGGACAGGCATCACATGAGCAGTTCTTC.

The CDR3 protein is CAWSLASYEQYF. The CDR3, as DNA: TGTGCCTGGAGTTTGGCTTCCTACGAGCAGTACTTC. The chain links TRBV30 to TRBJ2-7; D unresolved. The CDR3 is 12 amino acids. CDR1 and CDR2 (germline): GTSNPN, SVGIG (reference sequence). The V end lost 2 bases, the J end lost 1 base, and 6 bases lay between the germline ends. The full variable domain, in which reference TRBV30 and TRBJ2-7 provide the parts outside the CDR3, is SQTIHQWPATLVQPVGSPLSLECTVEGTSNPNLYWYRQAAGRGLQLLFYSVGIGQISSEVPQNLSASRPQDRQFILSSKKLLLSDSGFYLCAWSLASYEQYFGPGTRLTVT.

By share of the sample, this clone is medium-sized. The CDR3 region has the DNA TGTGCCAGCAGAGCGAAGGACAGGGTCGGCACTGAAGCTTTCTTT. Translated, it gives CASRAKDRVGTEAFF. J is TRBJ1-1 and V is TRBV7-9; TRBD1 matches at 8 bases. The ends lost 6 bases at V and 4 bases at J; junction bases unmatched: 10. CDR1 is SEHNR, CDR2 FQNEAQ, per germline (reference sequence). This CDR3 has 15 amino acids.

This clone was found a few times. This chain joins TRBV7-2 and TRBJ1-1; 11 bases are a match to TRBD1. Germline CDR1 reads SGHTA; CDR2 reads FQGNSA. Losses at the gene ends were 7 bases for V and 12 bases for J; bases not matched to a gene: 10. The CDR3 contains 13 residues. The CDR3 sequence: CASISRDRGITFF. The CDR3 DNA reads TGTGCCAGCATCTCCAGGGACAGGGGGATAACTTTCTTT.

The V gene is TRBV5-5, the J gene TRBJ1-1; maybe TRBD1 (5 bases). Germline CDR1 SGHKS, CDR2 YYEKEE (reference sequence). The V end was cut by 0 bases, the J end by 0 bases, with 12 bases between. The CDR3 has 16 amino acids. CDR3 residues: CASSLAPGTVNTEAFF. For the CDR3, the DNA is TGTGCCAGCAGCTTGGCCCCGGGGACCGTGAACACTGAAGCTTTCTTT.

This clone has only a few counts. The chain recombines TRBV27 with TRBJ2-7; D unclear. The CDR3 has 13 amino acids. Germline CDR1 and CDR2: MNHEY and SMNVEV (reference sequence). V was pared by 4 bases and J by 2 bases, with 9 bases between. CDR3 protein: CASSSGPPYEQYF. The CDR3 DNA sequence: TGTGCCAGCAGTTCCGGGCCCCCCTACGAGCAGTACTTC.

The rearrangement uses TRBV30 and TRBJ1-4, with D uncertain. Germline CDR1 is GTSNPN and CDR2 is SVGIG (reference sequence). The CDR3 length is 14 residues. Trimming removed 0 bases at V and 7 bases at J, with 12 bases between. The CDR3 region is CAWSVGVVPEKLFF. The CDR3 region has the DNA TGTGCCTGGAGTGTCGGCGTCGTTCCTGAAAAACTGTTTTTT.

This clone was seen more than once but under ten times. V usage is TRBV19 and J usage is TRBJ1-6, with TRBD1 matching 11 bases. Germline V lookup: CDR1 LNHDA, CDR2 SQIVND (reference sequence). This CDR3 has 16 amino acids. The V and J ends lost 5 bases and 10 bases, in that order; junction bases with no gene match: 10. Written as DNA, the CDR3 is TGTGCCAGTAGTTCCAGGGGGACAGGGGGACAATCACCCCTCCACTTT. This encodes CASSSRGTGGQSPLHF.

Written as DNA, the CDR3 is TGCAGCGTTTTCCCGGGACAGGGGGGTGAAGCTTTCTTT. Its protein product is CSVFPGQGGEAFF. The gene calls are TRBV29-1 and TRBJ1-1, with 11 bases aligning to TRBD1. V dropped 5 bases and J dropped 7; count of bases not matched to a gene: 6. CDR3 size: 13 residues. Germline values: CDR1 SQVTM, CDR2 ANQGSEA.

The chain couples TRBV6-1 to TRBJ1-2; maybe TRBD1 (5 bases). From germline, CDR1 is MNHNS and CDR2 SASEGT. The V gene lost 4 bases and the J gene lost 1 base, with 7 bases spanning the gap. This CDR3 contains 13 residues. The chain's CDR3 is CASSGRVNYGYTF. The CDR3 DNA reads as TGTGCCAGCAGTGGCAGGGTTAACTATGGCTACACCTTC.

This chain uses TRBV19 with TRBJ2-7, with TRBD1 matching over 9 bases. The CDR3 loop spans 17 amino acids. Trimming at V came to 1 base and at J to 2 bases, leaving 9 bases not matched to a gene. Germline lookup yields CDR1 LNHDA and CDR2 SQIVND (reference sequence). As DNA, the CDR3 is TGTGCCAGTAGTATAGGGACCCCGGGACAGGGTCCCTACGAGCAGTACTTC. Protein: CASSIGTPGQGPYEQYF.

This clone appeared once. The V and J genes are TRBV5-1 and TRBJ2-2; TRBD1 agrees at 9 bases. Germline V lookup: CDR1 SGHRS, CDR2 YFSETQ. The CDR3 loop spans 15 amino acids. V lost 4 bases and J lost 5; bases outside the gene matches: 6. The CDR3 here is CASSTWTGETGELFF. The CDR3, as DNA: TGCGCCAGCAGCACCTGGACAGGGGAGACCGGGGAGCTGTTTTTT. The full variable domain, completed using reference TRBV5-1 and TRBJ2-2, is KAGVTQTPRYLIKTRGQQVTLSCSPISGHRSVSWYQQTPGQGLQFLFEYFSETQRNKGNFPGRFSGRQFSNSRSEMNVSTLELGDSALYLCASSTWTGETGELFFGEGSRLTVL.

J is TRBJ2-6 and V is TRBV4-3; D is uncertain. Trimming removed 5 bases at V and 1 base at J, with 6 bases between. CDR3 size: 14 residues. Germline loops: CDR1 LGHNA, CDR2 YSLEER. The CDR3 protein is CASSYRSGANVLTF. DNA of the CDR3: TGCGCCAGCAGCTACCGATCTGGGGCCAACGTCCTGACTTTC.

This clone showed up just once. V and J are TRBV19 and TRBJ2-5, with TRBD1 matching 7 bases. The trim removed 4 bases at V and 4 bases at J, leaving 9 bases unmatched. This CDR3 is 15 amino acids long. The germline V gene has CDR1 LNHDA and CDR2 SQIVND (reference sequence). The CDR3 DNA follows: TGTGCCAGTAGTAGCCTTCGGACAGGCGGAGAGACCCAGTACTTC. Amino acid sequence: CASSSLRTGGETQYF.

This clone was observed once. The chain links TRBV6-1 to TRBJ1-2, with 9 nucleotides matching TRBD1. The CDR3 is 14 amino acids. Germline lookup yields CDR1 MNHNS and CDR2 SASEGT. V trimming: 7 bases; J trimming: 5 bases; junction bases outside the gene matches: 8. The DNA of the CDR3 is TGTGCCAGCAAGGAGGGGACAGGGAAATATGGCTACACCTTC. The encoded protein is CASKEGTGKYGYTF.

This clone was counted between two and nine times. The rearrangement links TRBV5-1 to TRBJ2-3; D may be TRBD1 or TRBD2 (5 bases each). The CDR3 consists of 13 residues. From germline, CDR1 is SGHRS and CDR2 YFSETQ. With 0 bases removed from V and 5 bases from J, the gap between germline ends came to 7 bases. The CDR3 sequence: CASSLGGRDTQYF. The CDR3 region has the DNA TGCGCCAGCAGCTTGGGGGGGAGAGATACGCAGTATTTT.